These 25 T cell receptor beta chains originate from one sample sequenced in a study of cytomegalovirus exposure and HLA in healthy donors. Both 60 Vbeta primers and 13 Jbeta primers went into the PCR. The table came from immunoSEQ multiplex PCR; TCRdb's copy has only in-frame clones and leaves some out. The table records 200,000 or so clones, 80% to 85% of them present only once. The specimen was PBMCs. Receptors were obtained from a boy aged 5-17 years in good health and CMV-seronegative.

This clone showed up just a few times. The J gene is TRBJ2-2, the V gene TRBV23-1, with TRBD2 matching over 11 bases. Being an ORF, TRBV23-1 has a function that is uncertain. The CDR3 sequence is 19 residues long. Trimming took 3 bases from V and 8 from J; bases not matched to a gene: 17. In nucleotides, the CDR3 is TGCGCCAGCAGTCACCCCCGACGAGGGCTAGCGGGAGGAAAGGGGGAGCTGTTTTTT. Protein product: CASSHPRRGLAGGKGELFF.

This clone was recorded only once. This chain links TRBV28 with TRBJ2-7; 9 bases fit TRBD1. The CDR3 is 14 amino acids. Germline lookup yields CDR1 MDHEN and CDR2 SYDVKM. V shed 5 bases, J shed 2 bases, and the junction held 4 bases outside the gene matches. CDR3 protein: CASSPGQGPYEQYF. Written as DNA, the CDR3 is TGTGCCAGCAGTCCGGGACAGGGCCCCTACGAGCAGTACTTC.

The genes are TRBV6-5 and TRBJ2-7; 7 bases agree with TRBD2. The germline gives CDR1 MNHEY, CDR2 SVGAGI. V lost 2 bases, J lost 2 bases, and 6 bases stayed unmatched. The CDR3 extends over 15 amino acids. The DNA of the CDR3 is TGTGCCAGCAGTTACGGGGAGGGTGTCACCTACGAGCAGTACTTC. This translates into CASSYGEGVTYEQYF.

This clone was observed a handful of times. This chain's CDR3 is CASSEQGARTDTQYF. DNA for the CDR3: TGTGCCAGCAGTGAACAGGGCGCCCGCACAGATACGCAGTATTTT. The V and J genes are TRBV6-4 and TRBJ2-3; D might be TRBD1 (6 bases). V lost 3 bases and J lost 1, with 11 bases in between. The CDR3 length is 15 residues. CDR1 is MRHNA, CDR2 SNTAGT, per germline.

CDR3 DNA: TGCGCCAGCAGCCAGGCGACGGGGACTGTCTATGGCTACACCTTC. Encoded protein: CASSQATGTVYGYTF. The V gene is TRBV4-3, the J gene TRBJ1-2, with a weak D call TRBD1 (5 bases). Deletions cut 3 bases from V and 4 bases from J, with 15 bases between. Germline CDR1 and CDR2: LGHNA and YSLEER. This CDR3 is built from 15 residues.

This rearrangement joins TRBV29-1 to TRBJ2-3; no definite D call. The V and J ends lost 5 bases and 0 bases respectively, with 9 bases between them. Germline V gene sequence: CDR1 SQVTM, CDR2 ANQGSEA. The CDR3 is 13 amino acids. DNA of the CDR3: TGCAGCGTTTCTCGCGGAAGCACAGATACGCAGTATTTT. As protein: CSVSRGSTDTQYF.

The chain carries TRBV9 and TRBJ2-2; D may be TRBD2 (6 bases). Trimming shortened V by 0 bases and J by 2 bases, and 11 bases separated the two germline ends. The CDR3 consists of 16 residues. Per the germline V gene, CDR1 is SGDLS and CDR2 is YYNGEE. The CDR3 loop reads CASSVGLSGNTGELFF. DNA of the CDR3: TGTGCCAGCAGCGTAGGTCTTAGCGGAAACACCGGGGAGCTGTTTTTT.

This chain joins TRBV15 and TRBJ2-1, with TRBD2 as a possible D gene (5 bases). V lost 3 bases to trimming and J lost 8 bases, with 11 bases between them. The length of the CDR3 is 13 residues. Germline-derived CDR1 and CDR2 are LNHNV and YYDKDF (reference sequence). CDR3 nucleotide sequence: TGTGCCACCAGCAGTTACTCAGCGGATGAGCAGTTCTTC. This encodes CATSSYSADEQFF.

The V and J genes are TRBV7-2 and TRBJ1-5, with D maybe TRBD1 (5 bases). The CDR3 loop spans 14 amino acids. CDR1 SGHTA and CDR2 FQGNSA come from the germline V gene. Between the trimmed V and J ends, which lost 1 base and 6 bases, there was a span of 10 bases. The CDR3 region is CASSLGQGGQPQHF. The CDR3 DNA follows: TGTGCCAGCAGCTTAGGCCAGGGCGGTCAGCCCCAGCATTTT.

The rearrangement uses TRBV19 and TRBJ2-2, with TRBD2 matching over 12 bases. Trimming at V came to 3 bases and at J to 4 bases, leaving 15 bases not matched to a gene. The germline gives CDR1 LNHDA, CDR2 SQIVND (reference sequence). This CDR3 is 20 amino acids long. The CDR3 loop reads CASSIDGLAGIPLVTGELFF. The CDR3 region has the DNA TGTGCCAGTAGTATCGACGGACTAGCGGGAATACCTCTGGTCACCGGGGAGCTGTTTTTT. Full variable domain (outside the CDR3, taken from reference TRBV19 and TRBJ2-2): DGGITQSPKYLFRKEGQNVTLSCEQNLNHDAMYWYRQDPGQGLRLIYYSQIVNDFQKGDIAEGYSVSREKKESFPLTVTSAQKNPTAFYLCASSIDGLAGIPLVTGELFFGEGSRLTVL.

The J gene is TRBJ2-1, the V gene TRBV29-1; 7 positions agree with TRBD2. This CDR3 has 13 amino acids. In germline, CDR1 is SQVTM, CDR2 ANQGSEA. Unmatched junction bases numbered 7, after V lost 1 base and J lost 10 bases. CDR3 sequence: CSVEASGGREQFF. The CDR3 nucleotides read TGCAGCGTTGAAGCCTCGGGGGGAAGAGAGCAGTTCTTC.

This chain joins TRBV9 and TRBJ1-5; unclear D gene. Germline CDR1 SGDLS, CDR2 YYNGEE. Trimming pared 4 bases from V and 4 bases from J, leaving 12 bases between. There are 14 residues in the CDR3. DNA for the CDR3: TGTGCCAGCAGCCTAGGAGGGCTGAATCAGCCCCAGCATTTT. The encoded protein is CASSLGGLNQPQHF.

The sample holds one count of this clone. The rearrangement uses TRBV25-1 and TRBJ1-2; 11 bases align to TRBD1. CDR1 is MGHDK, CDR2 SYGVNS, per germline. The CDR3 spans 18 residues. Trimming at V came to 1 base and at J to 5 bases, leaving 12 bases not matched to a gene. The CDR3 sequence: CASSELSGTGGRRYGYTF. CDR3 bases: TGTGCCAGCAGTGAATTAAGCGGGACAGGGGGTCGGAGGTATGGCTACACCTTC.

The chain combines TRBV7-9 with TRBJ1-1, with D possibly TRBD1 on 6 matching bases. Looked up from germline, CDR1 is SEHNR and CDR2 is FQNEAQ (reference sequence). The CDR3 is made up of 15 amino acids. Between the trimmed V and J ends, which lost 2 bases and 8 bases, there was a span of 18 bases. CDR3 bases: TGTGCCAGCAGCTTACTTGGGGGGCCGGGGGGGGAAGCTTTCTTT. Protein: CASSLLGGPGGEAFF.

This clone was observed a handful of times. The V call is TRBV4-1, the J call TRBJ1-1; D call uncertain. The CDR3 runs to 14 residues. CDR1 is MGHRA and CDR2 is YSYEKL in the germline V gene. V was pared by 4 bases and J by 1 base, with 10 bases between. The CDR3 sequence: CASSLEAENTEAFF. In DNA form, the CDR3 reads TGCGCCAGCAGCCTGGAGGCAGAGAACACTGAAGCTTTCTTT.

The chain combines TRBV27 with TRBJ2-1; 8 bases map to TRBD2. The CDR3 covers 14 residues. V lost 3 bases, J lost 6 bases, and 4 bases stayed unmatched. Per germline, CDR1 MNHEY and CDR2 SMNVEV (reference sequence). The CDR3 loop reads CASSLLGLVNEQFF. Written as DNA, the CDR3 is TGTGCCAGCAGTTTGTTGGGACTAGTCAATGAGCAGTTCTTC.

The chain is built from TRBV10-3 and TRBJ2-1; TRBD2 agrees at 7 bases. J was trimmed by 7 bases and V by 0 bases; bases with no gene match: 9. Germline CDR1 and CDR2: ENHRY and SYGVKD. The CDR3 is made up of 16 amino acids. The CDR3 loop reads CAISESSREGRNEQFF. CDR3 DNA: TGTGCCATCAGTGAGTCGTCGAGGGAGGGCCGGAATGAGCAGTTCTTC.

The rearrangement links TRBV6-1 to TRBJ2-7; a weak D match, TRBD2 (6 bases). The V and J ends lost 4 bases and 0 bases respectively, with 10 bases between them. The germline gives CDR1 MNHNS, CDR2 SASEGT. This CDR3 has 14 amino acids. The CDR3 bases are TGTGCCAGCAGTGTTTGGGACTTCTCCTACGAGCAGTACTTC. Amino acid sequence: CASSVWDFSYEQYF.

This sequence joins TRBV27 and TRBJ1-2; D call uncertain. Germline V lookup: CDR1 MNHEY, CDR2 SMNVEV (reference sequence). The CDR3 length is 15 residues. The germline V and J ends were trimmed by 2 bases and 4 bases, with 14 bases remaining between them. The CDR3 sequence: CASSLNRGPAYGYTF. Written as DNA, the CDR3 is TGTGCCAGCAGTTTAAATCGGGGTCCGGCCTATGGCTACACCTTC.

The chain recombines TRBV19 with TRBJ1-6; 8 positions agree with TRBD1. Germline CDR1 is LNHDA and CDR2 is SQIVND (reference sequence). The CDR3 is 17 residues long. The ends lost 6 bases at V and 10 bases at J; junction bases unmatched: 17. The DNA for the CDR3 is TGTGCCAGTAGGATCAACTCCTTCAGGGGGCCGGGATCACCCCTCCACTTT. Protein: CASRINSFRGPGSPLHF.

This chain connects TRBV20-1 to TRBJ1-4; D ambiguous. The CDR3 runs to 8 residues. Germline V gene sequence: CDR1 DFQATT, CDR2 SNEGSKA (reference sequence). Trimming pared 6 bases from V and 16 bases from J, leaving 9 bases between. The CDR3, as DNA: TGCAGTGCCCCTAGTAAGTTTTTT. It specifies CSAPSKFF.

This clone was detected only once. The CDR3 loop is CASSEFRDSQETQYF. CDR3 bases: TGCGCCAGCAGTGAGTTTCGAGACTCCCAAGAGACCCAGTACTTC. The chain has TRBV10-1 and TRBJ2-5; D not certain. Germline V gene data show CDR1 as WNHNN and CDR2 as SYGVQD (reference sequence). V shed 1 base and J shed 1 base, with 10 bases lying between them. The CDR3 spans 15 residues.

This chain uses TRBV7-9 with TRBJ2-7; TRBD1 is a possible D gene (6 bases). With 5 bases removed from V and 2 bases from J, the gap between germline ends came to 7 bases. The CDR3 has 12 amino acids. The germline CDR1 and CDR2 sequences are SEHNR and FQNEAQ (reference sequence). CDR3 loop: CASSPGAYEQYF. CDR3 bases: TGTGCCAGCAGCCCAGGGGCCTACGAGCAGTACTTC.

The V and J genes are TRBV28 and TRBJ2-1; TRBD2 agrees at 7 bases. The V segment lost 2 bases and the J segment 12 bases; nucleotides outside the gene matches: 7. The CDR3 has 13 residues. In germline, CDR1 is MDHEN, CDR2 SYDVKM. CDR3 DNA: TGTGCCAGCAGTTTAGAACTCCCGGGGGGGCAGTTCTTC. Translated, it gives CASSLELPGGQFF.

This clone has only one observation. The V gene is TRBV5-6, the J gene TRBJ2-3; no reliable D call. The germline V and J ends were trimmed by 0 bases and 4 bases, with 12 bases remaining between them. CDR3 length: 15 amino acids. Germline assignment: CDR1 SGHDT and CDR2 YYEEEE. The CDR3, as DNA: TGTGCCAGCAGCTTGGGACTCTTACCCGCAGATACGCAGTATTTT. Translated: CASSLGLLPADTQYF.